The T cell receptor beta chain described here comes from a study of cytomegalovirus exposure and HLA in healthy donors. Findings and limits, study-wide: Reportedly, diagnosis of cytomegalovirus status by the classifier showed high specificity and sensitivity. Specific recognition of CMV antigens was confirmed in vitro for a few chains (all CMV-associated). In the roughly 120 validation repertoires, a later analysis found that first-cohort TCR clusters tended to co-occur.

V was shortened by 6 bases and J by 9 bases, with 18 bases between the two germline ends. The CDR3 runs to 14 residues. Germline CDR1 and CDR2: MNHNY and SVGAGI (reference sequence). Generated by immunoSEQ multiplex PCR, the TCRdb table keeps only in-frame clones and is missing some. The sample holds 260,000 or so clones, 90% seen once. The donors were part of the validation cohort, which consisted of under 150 subjects and was separate from the first cohort of around 620 subjects. On this clone itself: The antigen is undetermined.

J is TRBJ1-5 and V is TRBV6-6, with D perhaps TRBD1 (5 bases). The specimen was PBMCs. This sequence was found in a woman between 25 and 40 years old in good health and CMV-seronegative. As DNA, the CDR3 is TGTGCCAGCAGCCTCGGGACCGCGAATTGGCCCCAGCATTTT. It encodes CASSLGTANWPQHF.